This T cell receptor (beta chain) originates from a study of blood T cell repertoires in COVID-19. Study overall: From the United States, Italy and Spain came samples of acute and convalescent COVID-19.

Trimming pared 5 bases from V and 11 bases from J, leaving 10 bases between. The CDR3 is 11 amino acids. Germline CDR1 and CDR2: MDHEN and SYDVKM. Participants had their cohort set by participant-reported clinical history. Symptom resolution, clearance, or two negative PCRs marked donors in Cohort 3 as recovered. This clone came up a few times. Per the original data handling: Reference gene primer amplification in the assay estimated nucleated cell counts. Only in-frame clones appear in the TCRdb table, and some are missing; sequencing was by immunoSEQ multiplex PCR. The V and J calls and clone size were taken over from that table, and D and trimming were inferred from the DNA. The table records 320,000 or so clones, more than 85% of them present only once.

This chain links TRBV28 with TRBJ1-5; the D is unclear. The sequencing sample was made of PBMCs or T cells enriched from blood (not recorded which). The TCR sequence derives from a woman aged 25-40 years who had recovered from COVID-19. DNA for the CDR3: TGTGCCAGCAGTCCGGGATGGACCCAGCATTTT. Its protein product is CASSPGWTQHF.